This T cell receptor beta chain is from a study of OX40 agonist ivuxolimab in advanced cancers. Study results and caveats: On average, CD8+ T cells had more expanded clones than CD4+.

Generated by immunoSEQ multiplex PCR, the TCRdb table keeps only in-frame clones and is missing some. The table includes 89,000 or so clones, around 88% detected once. Germline V gene lookup returns CDR1 SGHNT and CDR2 YENEEA. The CDR3 has 17 residues. With 3 bases clipped from V and 2 bases from J, the junction kept 7 bases outside the gene matches. Remarks on this clone: The antigen is unknown.

This receptor was taken from an adult with an advanced solid tumor such as melanoma, head and neck, liver or kidney cancer. This chain joins TRBV11-3 and TRBJ2-3; 11 positions match TRBD2. The sample consisted of CD4+ or CD8+ T cells sorted from blood, taken in a trial of the OX40 agonist ivuxolimab. The CDR3 is CASSFGTSGPDTDTQYF. The CDR3, as DNA: TGTGCCAGCAGCTTCGGGACTAGCGGCCCAGACACAGATACGCAGTATTTT.